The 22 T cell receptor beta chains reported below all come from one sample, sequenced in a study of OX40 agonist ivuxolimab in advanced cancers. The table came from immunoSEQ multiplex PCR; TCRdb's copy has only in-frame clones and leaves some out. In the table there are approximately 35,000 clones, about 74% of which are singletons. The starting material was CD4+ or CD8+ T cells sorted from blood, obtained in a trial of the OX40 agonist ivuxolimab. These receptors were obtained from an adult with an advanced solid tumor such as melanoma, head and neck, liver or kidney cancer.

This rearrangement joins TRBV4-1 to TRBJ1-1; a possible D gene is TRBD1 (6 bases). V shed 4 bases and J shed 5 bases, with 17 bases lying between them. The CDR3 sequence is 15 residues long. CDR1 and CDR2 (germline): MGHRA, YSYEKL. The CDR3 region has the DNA TGCGCCAGCAGCCTAAGGAACAGGGATATAACTGAAGCTTTCTTT. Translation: CASSLRNRDITEAFF.

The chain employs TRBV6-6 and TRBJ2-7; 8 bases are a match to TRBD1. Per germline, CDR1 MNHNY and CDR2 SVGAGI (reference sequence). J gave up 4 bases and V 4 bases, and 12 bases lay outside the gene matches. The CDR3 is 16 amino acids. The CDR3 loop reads CASSWNEGTGIYEQYF. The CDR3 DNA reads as TGTGCCAGCAGTTGGAATGAGGGGACAGGAATATACGAGCAGTACTTC.

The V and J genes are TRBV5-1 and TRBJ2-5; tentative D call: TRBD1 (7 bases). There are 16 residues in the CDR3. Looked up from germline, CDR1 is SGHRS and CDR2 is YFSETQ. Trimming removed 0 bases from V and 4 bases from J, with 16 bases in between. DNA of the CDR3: TGCGCCAGCAGCTTGGAATTTGTTCAGGGGGGAGAGACCCAGTACTTC. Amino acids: CASSLEFVQGGETQYF.

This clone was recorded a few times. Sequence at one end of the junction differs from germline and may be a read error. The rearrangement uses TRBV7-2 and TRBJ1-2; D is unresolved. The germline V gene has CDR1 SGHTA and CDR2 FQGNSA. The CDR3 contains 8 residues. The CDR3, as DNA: TGTGCCAGCAGCCCCTCTGCCTTC. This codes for CASSPSAF.

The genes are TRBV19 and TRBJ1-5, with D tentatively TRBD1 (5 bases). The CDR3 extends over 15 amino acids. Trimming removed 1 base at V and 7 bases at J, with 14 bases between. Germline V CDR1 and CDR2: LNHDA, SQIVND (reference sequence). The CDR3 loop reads CASSIAGGRGQPQHF. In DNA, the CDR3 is TGTGCCAGTAGTATAGCGGGGGGAAGAGGACAGCCCCAGCATTTT.

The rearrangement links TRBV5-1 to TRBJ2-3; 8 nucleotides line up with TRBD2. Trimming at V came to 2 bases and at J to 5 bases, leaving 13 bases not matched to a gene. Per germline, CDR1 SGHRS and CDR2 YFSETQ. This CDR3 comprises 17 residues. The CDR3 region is CASSFFARGGREDTQYF. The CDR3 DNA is TGCGCCAGCAGCTTTTTTGCACGGGGGGGCCGAGAAGATACGCAGTATTTT.

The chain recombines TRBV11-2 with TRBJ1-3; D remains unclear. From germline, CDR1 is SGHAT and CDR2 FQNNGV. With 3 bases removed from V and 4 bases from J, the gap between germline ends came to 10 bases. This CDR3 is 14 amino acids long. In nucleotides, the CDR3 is TGTGCCAGCAGCTTGGCAGGCTCCGGAAACACCATATATTTT. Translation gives CASSLAGSGNTIYF.

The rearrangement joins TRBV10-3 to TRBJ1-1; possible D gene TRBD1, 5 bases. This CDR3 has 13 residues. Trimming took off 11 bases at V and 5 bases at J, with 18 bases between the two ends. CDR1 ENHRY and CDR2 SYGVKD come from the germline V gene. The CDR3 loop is CASQGVSGTEAFF. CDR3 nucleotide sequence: TGTGCCTCCCAAGGGGTGTCGGGGACTGAAGCTTTCTTT.

Written as DNA, the CDR3 is TGCGCCAGCAGCTTGGTCTTCGGCTCTGGAAACACCATATATTTT. Translation gives CASSLVFGSGNTIYF. The genes are TRBV5-1 and TRBJ1-3; D is unclear. V lost 0 bases and J 0 bases, leaving 7 bases between the germline ends. The length of the CDR3 is 15 residues. Germline values: CDR1 SGHRS, CDR2 YFSETQ.

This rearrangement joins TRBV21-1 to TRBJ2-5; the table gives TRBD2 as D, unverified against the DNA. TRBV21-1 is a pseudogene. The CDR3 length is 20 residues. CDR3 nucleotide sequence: TGTGCCAGCAGCAAAAGCTATTGGCTAGCGGGGGACTCGGGAGGAGAGACCCAGTACTTC. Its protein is CASSKSYWLAGDSGGETQYF.

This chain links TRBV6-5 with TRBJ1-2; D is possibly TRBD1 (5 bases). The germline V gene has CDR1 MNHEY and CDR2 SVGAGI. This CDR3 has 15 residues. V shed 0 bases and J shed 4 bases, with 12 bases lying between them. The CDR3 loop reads CASSYSGGTLYGYTF. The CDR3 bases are TGTGCCAGCAGTTACTCTGGGGGAACACTCTATGGCTACACCTTC.

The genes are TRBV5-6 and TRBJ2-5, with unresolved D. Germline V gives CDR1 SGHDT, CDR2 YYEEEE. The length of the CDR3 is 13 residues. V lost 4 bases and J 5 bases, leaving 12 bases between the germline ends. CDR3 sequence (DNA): TGTGCCAGCAGCACGTCGGGTTTCGAGACCCAGTACTTC. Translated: CASSTSGFETQYF.

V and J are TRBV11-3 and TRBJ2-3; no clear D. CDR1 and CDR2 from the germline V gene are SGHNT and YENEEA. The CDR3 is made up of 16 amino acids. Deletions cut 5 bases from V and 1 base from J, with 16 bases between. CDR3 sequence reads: CASSLSNGGGTDTQYF. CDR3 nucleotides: TGTGCCAGCAGCCTTAGTAACGGCGGTGGCACAGATACGCAGTATTTT.

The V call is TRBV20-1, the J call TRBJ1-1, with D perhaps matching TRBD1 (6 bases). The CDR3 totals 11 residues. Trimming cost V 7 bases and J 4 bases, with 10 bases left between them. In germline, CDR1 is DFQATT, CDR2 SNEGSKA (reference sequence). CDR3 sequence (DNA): TGCAGTGTCAGGGGCCCCACTGAAGCTTTCTTT. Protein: CSVRGPTEAFF.

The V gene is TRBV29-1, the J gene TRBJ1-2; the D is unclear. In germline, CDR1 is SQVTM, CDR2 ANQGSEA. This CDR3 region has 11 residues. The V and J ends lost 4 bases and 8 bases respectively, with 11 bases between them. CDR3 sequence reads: CSVGSEGGYTF. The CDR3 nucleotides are TGCAGCGTTGGGTCAGAAGGGGGCTACACCTTC. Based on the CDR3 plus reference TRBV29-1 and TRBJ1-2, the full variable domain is SAVISQKPSRDICQRGTSLTIQCQVDSQVTMMFWYRQQPGQSLTLIATANQGSEATYESGFVIDKFPISRPNLTFSTLTVSNMSPEDSSIYLCSVGSEGGYTFGSGTRLTVV.

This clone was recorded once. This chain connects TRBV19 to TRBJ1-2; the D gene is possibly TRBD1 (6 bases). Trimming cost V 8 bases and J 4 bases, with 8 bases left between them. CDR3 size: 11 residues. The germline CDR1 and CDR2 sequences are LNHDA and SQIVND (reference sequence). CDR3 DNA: TGTGCCAGTTCCAGGGGCTATGGCTACACCTTC. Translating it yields CASSRGYGYTF.

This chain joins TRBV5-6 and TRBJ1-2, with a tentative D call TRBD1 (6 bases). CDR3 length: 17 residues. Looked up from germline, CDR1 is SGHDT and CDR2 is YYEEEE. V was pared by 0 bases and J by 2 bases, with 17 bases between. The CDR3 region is CASSLGAGDPINYGYTF. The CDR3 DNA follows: TGTGCCAGCAGCTTGGGGGCAGGGGACCCTATCAACTATGGCTACACCTTC.

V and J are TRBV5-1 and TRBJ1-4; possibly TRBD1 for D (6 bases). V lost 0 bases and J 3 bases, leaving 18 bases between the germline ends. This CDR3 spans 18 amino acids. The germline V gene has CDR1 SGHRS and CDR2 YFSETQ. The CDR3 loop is CASSLGWPRGLSNEKLFF. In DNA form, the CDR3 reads TGCGCCAGCAGCTTGGGTTGGCCCAGGGGTTTGTCTAATGAAAAACTGTTTTTT.

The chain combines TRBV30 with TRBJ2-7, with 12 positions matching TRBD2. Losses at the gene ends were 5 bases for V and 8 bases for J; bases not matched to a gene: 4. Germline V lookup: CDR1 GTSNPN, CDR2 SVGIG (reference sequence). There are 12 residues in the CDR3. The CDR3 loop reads CAWQGLAGQQYF. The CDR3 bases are TGTGCCTGGCAAGGACTAGCGGGGCAGCAGTACTTC.

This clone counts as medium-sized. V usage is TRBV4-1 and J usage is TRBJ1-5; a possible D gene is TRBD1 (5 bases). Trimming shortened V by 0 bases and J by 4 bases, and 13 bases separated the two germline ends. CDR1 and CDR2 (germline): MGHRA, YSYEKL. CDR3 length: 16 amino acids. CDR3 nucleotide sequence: TGCGCCAGCAGCCAAGATCCCGGGGGAATTAATCAGCCCCAGCATTTT. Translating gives CASSQDPGGINQPQHF.

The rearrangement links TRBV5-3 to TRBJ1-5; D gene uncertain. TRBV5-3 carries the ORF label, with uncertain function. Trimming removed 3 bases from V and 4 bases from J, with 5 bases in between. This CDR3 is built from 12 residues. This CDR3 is CARSSQNQPQHF. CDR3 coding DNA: TGTGCCAGAAGCTCCCAAAATCAGCCCCAGCATTTT.

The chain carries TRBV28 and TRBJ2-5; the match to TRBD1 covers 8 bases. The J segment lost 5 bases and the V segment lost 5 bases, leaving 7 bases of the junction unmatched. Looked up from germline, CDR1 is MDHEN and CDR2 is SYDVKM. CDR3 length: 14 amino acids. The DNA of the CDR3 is TGTGCCAGCAGTCATGACAGGGGCGTGGAGACCCAGTACTTC. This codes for CASSHDRGVETQYF. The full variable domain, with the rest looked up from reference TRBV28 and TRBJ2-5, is DVKVTQSSRYLVKRTGEKVFLECVQDMDHENMFWYRQDPGLGLRLIYFSYDVKMKEKGDIPEGYSVSREKKERFSLILESASTNQTSMYLCASSHDRGVETQYFGPGTRLLVL.